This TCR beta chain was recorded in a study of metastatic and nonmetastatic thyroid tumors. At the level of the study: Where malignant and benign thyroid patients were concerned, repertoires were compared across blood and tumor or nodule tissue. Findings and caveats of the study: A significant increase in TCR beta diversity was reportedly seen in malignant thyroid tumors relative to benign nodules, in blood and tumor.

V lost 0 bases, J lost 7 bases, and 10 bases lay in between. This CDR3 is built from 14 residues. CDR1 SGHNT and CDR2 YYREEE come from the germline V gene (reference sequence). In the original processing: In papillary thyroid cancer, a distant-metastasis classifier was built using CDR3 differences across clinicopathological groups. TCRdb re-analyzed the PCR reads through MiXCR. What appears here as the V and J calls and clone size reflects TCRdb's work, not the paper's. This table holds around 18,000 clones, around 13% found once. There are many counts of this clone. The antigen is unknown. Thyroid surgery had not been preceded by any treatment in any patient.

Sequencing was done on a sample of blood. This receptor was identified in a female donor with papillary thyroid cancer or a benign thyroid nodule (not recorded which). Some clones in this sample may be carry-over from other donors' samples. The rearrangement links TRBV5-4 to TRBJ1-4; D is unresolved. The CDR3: CASSLAAVSEKLFF. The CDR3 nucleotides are TGTGCCAGCAGCTTGGCAGCGGTTTCTGAAAAACTGTTTTTT.